A selection of T cell receptor beta chains follows, all from one sample in a study of tumor-infiltrating lymphocytes in oesophageal squamous cell carcinoma. TCRdb fed the PCR reads into MiXCR, producing one record per CDR3 protein. The sample gives fewer than 11,000 distinct CDR3 sequences, approximately 59% of which show up once; roughly 38% is in the top ten. Sequencing used esophageal tumor tissue. The receptor source for this set is a female donor with esophageal squamous cell carcinoma. Each CDR3 is given with its conserved first and last residue. The D gene is left open where the match is weak.

V: TRBV11-2
D: .
CDR3: CASSWGRNYEQYF

V: TRBV7-2
D: .
CDR3: CASSLTAGANVLTF

V: TRBV10-3
D: .
CDR3: CAISEGQIDSPLHF

V: TRBV7-3
D: .
CDR3: CASSHWAGSTDTQYF

V: TRBV27
D: TRBD1
CDR3: CASSFTTGTGGVGYTF

V: TRBV10-3
D: .
CDR3: CAISESGGRTQYF

V: TRBV28
D: TRBD1
CDR3: CASRTTGPSTDTQYF

V: TRBV12-3/TRBV12-4
D: .
CDR3: CASSLWPRSYEQYF

V: TRBV6-1
D: TRBD2
CDR3: CASSEVGGREQDEQFF

V: TRBV7-7
D: TRBD2
CDR3: CASSPVGGRQYNEQFF

V: TRBV2
D: .
CDR3: CASRREKGTQYF

V: TRBV7-2
D: TRBD1
CDR3: CASSLRTGKHNEQFF

V: TRBV7-4
D: .
CDR3: CASSPTRGGHVHNEQFF

V: TRBV7-2
D: .
CDR3: CASSLTRGASQYF

V: TRBV6-5
D: .
CDR3: CASLGGSSGANVLTF

V: TRBV5-5
D: .
CDR3: CASSQQLEGTQYF

V: TRBV7-2
D: TRBD2
CDR3: CASSRTSGSTYEQYF

V: TRBV7-2
D: .
CDR3: CASSLGVRGQNEQYF

V: TRBV6-1
D: .
CDR3: CASSEIQEVGYTF

V: TRBV6-2/TRBV6-3
D: .
CDR3: CASTTGFDSPLHF

V: TRBV6-6
D: TRBD1
CDR3: CASSRGQGMRDEQFF

V: TRBV28
D: TRBD2
CDR3: CASSRTSGSYEQYF